Sequencing of this TCR beta chain was carried out in a study of blood T cell repertoires in COVID-19. Study as a whole: The study drew acute and convalescent COVID-19 samples from the United States, Italy and Spain. The cDNA or gDNA used as material had been derived from T cells, B-cell-depleted T cells, or PBMCs.

Source study methods: Scientists estimated how many nucleated cells there were by amplifying reference gene primers. Measured with immunoSEQ multiplex PCR; TCRdb has only the in-frame clones, and not every one. That table supplies the V and J calls and clone size; D and trimming were determined from the DNA. The sample lists 200,000 to 300,000 clones, over 80% occurring once. The length of the CDR3 is 13 residues. Germline assignment: CDR1 SEHNR and CDR2 FQNEAQ (reference sequence). V was pared by 4 bases and J by 5 bases, with 11 bases between. The chain is built from TRBV7-9 and TRBJ2-5, with a tentative D call TRBD1 (6 bases). Sequenced input: peripheral blood. The TCR was taken from a human donor in a cohort sampled during active COVID-19. For the CDR3, the DNA is TGTGCCAGCAGCTCGACAGGACCGGAGACCCAGTACTTC. Translating it yields CASSSTGPETQYF.